The text below deals with one T cell receptor (beta chain). No antigen is known for it. CDR1 MGHDK and CDR2 SYGVNS come from the germline V gene. This CDR3 is 13 amino acids long. V was pared by 0 bases and J by 8 bases, with 8 bases between. A multiplex PCR was run with 60 Vbeta primers and 13 Jbeta primers. Some clones are missing from TCRdb's copy, which holds only in-frame ones; the method was immunoSEQ multiplex PCR. Altogether 95,000 to 150,000 clones are present, 65% to 80% being singletons, with the ten largest covering around 28%. This record belongs to a study of cytomegalovirus exposure and HLA in healthy donors. Across the whole study: A prior study identified approximately 120 million unique TCR beta sequences from roughly 180 million T cells.

General study findings and limits: HLA alleles showed associations with approximately 15,000 TCR beta sequences in a later analysis, at a 0.05 false discovery rate. The authors enumerated 150 to 200 TCR beta chains as linked to cytomegalovirus. Available immune exposure information was restricted to CMV serostatus only.

This receptor was taken from a man between 60 and 70 years old in good health and CMV-seropositive. Source material: PBMCs. The rearrangement joins TRBV25-1 to TRBJ2-1, with D possibly matching TRBD2 (5 bases). The CDR3 spells CASSEYRRDEQFF. In DNA, the CDR3 is TGTGCCAGCAGTGAATATAGGCGGGATGAGCAGTTCTTC.